The present T cell receptor (beta chain) was sequenced within a study of blood T cell repertoires in COVID-19. Looking at the study overall: From T cells, B-cell-depleted T cells, or PBMCs came the material, which was cDNA or gDNA.

Study members were between roughly 18 and 90 years old and lived in 24 US regions. Self-reported history from a screening survey and questionnaire set each donor's cohort. Trimming took 6 bases from V and 5 from J; bases not matched to a gene: 8. This CDR3 is built from 14 residues. Germline V gene sequence: CDR1 MNHEY, CDR2 SMNVEV (reference sequence). Sequencing used immunoSEQ multiplex PCR; TCRdb keeps in-frame clones, though not all of them. The sample includes hundreds of thousands of clones, 86% of them seen just once. The sequenced sample consisted of PBMCs or T cells enriched from blood (not recorded which). The chain uses TRBV27 and TRBJ1-2; TRBD1 aligns across 8 bases. This receptor was taken from a woman in her thirties or forties with acute COVID-19. CDR3 amino acids: CASRTRDRIYGYTF. DNA for the CDR3: TGTGCCAGCAGGACACGGGACAGGATATATGGCTACACCTTC.